The T cell receptor beta chain described here comes from a study of radiotherapy plus CTLA-4 blockade in lung cancer. In the study overall: Disease control was achieved by approximately 30% of patients, and objective responses by about 19%. Study findings and constraints: Once radiotherapy plus ipilimumab had been given, TCR clones derived from tumor expanded in blood. Dynamics of early blood T cell clones, together with interferon-beta, were reportedly the best predictors of response.

Focal radiation plus CTLA-4 blockade with ipilimumab was given to patients with chemo-refractory metastatic non-small-cell lung cancer. This clone was seen a few times. Its antigen remains unknown. Profiling relied on immunoSEQ multiplex PCR, and the TCRdb table lists in-frame clones only, not all of them. Of about 88,000 clones listed, approximately 79% are singletons. This CDR3 comprises 15 residues. The germline V and J ends were trimmed by 7 bases and 7 bases, with 19 bases remaining between them. The germline gives CDR1 SEHNR, CDR2 FQNEAQ (reference sequence). The TCR originated in a human donor with non-small cell lung cancer that progressed on radiotherapy plus ipilimumab. Specimen: peripheral blood, collected from a patient treated with radiotherapy plus ipilimumab. V gene TRBV7-9 combines with J gene TRBJ1-4; no clear D. The CDR3 sequence is CASTPSGSLGEKLFF. In DNA form, the CDR3 reads TGTGCCAGCACCCCTAGTGGCTCCTTGGGTGAAAAACTGTTTTTT.